What follows is one TCR beta chain and its context. Antigen specificity is unknown. This PCR relied on a set of 60 Vbeta primers and 13 Jbeta primers. TCRdb keeps only in-frame clones here, not all; method: immunoSEQ multiplex PCR. The profile shows over 150,000 clones, over 75% of them singletons. This record comes from a study of cytomegalovirus exposure and HLA in healthy donors. Study-level findings and limits: Researchers counted 150 to 200 TCR beta chains as cytomegalovirus-associated. HLA alleles showed associations with 16,951 TCR beta sequences in a later analysis, at a 0.05 false discovery rate. Using the classifier, cytomegalovirus status was reportedly diagnosed with high specificity and sensitivity. In a later analysis, TCR beta V- and J-gene trimming showed a link to a missense DCLRE1C variant.

CDR1 and CDR2 (germline): PRHDT, FYEKMQ (reference sequence). The germline V and J ends were trimmed by 5 bases and 2 bases, with 14 bases remaining between them. The CDR3 sequence is 15 residues long. Sequenced sample: PBMCs. The TCR comes from a human donor in good health. The chain combines TRBV13 with TRBJ2-3; D unclear. CDR3 sequence: CASSPTVPFTDTQYF. The CDR3 DNA follows: TGTGCCAGCAGCCCAACAGTCCCCTTCACAGATACGCAGTATTTT. Together with reference TRBV13 and TRBJ2-3, the CDR3 gives the full variable domain: AAGVIQSPRHLIKEKRETATLKCYPIPRHDTVYWYQQGPGQDPQFLISFYEKMQSDKGSIPDRFSAQQFSDYHSELNMSSLELGDSALYFCASSPTVPFTDTQYFGPGTRLTVL.